These T cell receptor beta chains were read from a single sample in a study of a mutant IDH1 vaccine in newly diagnosed glioma. Their specific antigens are unknown. Profiling relied on immunoSEQ multiplex PCR, and the TCRdb table lists in-frame clones only, not all of them. The sample carries approximately 67,000 clones, under 90% recorded once. The sequenced sample was PBMCs, obtained from a glioma patient whose treatment included an IDH1 peptide vaccine. All receptors come from a man between 18 and 29 years old with glioma. CDR3s include the opening cysteine and the closing phenylalanine or tryptophan. Each record gives: J gene, V gene, clone size, D gene, CDR3 protein, CDR3 DNA. The D gene is left open where the match is weak. Size is omitted from some rows. Given values are once, few, many or a class for expanded clones.

j_call: TRBJ1-4; v_call: TRBV6-5; clone_size: .; d_call: .; cdr3_aa: CASRPWDVANEKLFF; cdr3_nt: TGTGCCAGCAGACCTTGGGACGTAGCGAATGAAAAACTGTTTTTT
j_call: TRBJ2-7; v_call: TRBV4-3; clone_size: .; d_call: .; cdr3_aa: CASSQDRGLVYEQYF; cdr3_nt: TGCGCCAGCAGCCAAGATCGGGGTTTAGTCTACGAGCAGTACTTC
j_call: TRBJ2-7; v_call: TRBV5-5; clone_size: .; d_call: .; cdr3_aa: CASSLKLAEQYF; cdr3_nt: TGTGCCAGCAGCTTGAAGCTAGCCGAGCAGTACTTC
j_call: TRBJ2-7; v_call: TRBV11-2; clone_size: .; d_call: .; cdr3_aa: CASSFNRGSTYEQYF; cdr3_nt: TGTGCCAGCAGCTTTAATCGCGGGTCGACCTACGAGCAGTACTTC
j_call: TRBJ1-1; v_call: TRBV28; clone_size: .; d_call: .; cdr3_aa: CASSLTPGRNTEAFF; cdr3_nt: TGTGCCAGCAGTTTAACTCCAGGGCGCAACACTGAAGCTTTCTTT
j_call: TRBJ2-5; v_call: TRBV19; clone_size: .; d_call: TRBD1; cdr3_aa: CASSRGQRWETQYF; cdr3_nt: TGTGCCAGTAGCCGGGGACAGCGATGGGAGACCCAGTACTTC
j_call: TRBJ1-1; v_call: TRBV7-2; clone_size: .; d_call: .; cdr3_aa: CASSSSGGNTEAFF; cdr3_nt: TGTGCCAGCAGCTCCTCGGGGGGGAACACTGAAGCTTTCTTT
j_call: TRBJ1-5; v_call: TRBV25-1; clone_size: .; d_call: .; cdr3_aa: CASSGRDGNSNQPQHF; cdr3_nt: TGTGCCAGCAGTGGGAGGGACGGAAATAGCAATCAGCCCCAGCATTTT
j_call: TRBJ1-2; v_call: TRBV7-9; clone_size: .; d_call: .; cdr3_aa: CASSLVEVDGCTF; cdr3_nt: TGTGCCAGCAGCTTAGTCGAGGTCGACGGCTGCACCTTC
j_call: TRBJ1-5; v_call: TRBV30; clone_size: .; d_call: .; cdr3_aa: CAWSSTVSNQPQHF; cdr3_nt: TGTGCCTGGAGTTCAACAGTTAGCAATCAGCCCCAGCATTTT
j_call: TRBJ2-3; v_call: TRBV6-1; clone_size: .; d_call: .; cdr3_aa: CATSVTISTDTQYF; cdr3_nt: TGTGCCACCTCCGTGACTATCAGCACAGATACGCAGTATTTT
j_call: TRBJ1-6; v_call: TRBV7-8; clone_size: .; d_call: .; cdr3_aa: CASSQGVGGSPLHF; cdr3_nt: TGTGCCAGCAGCCAAGGGGTAGGTGGTTCACCCCTCCACTTT
j_call: TRBJ2-3; v_call: TRBV5-1; clone_size: .; d_call: TRBD1; cdr3_aa: CASSMTGGTDTQYF; cdr3_nt: TGCGCCAGCAGCATGACAGGGGGAACAGATACGCAGTATTTT
j_call: TRBJ1-3; v_call: TRBV7-2; clone_size: few; d_call: TRBD1; cdr3_aa: CASSSRTGATSGNTIYF; cdr3_nt: TGTGCCAGCAGCTCCCGGACAGGGGCCACCTCTGGAAACACCATATATTTT
j_call: TRBJ2-7; v_call: TRBV5-1; clone_size: .; d_call: TRBD1; cdr3_aa: CASSLAPTGVVSYEQYF; cdr3_nt: TGCGCCAGCAGCTTGGCCCCGACAGGGGTAGTCTCCTACGAGCAGTACTTC
j_call: TRBJ1-1; v_call: TRBV4-1; clone_size: .; d_call: .; cdr3_aa: CASSQGRLVNTEAFF; cdr3_nt: TGCGCCAGCAGCCAAGGACGATTAGTGAACACTGAAGCTTTCTTT
j_call: TRBJ2-7; v_call: TRBV18; clone_size: .; d_call: .; cdr3_aa: CASSPPRSPGVEYEQYF; cdr3_nt: TGTGCCAGCTCACCACCGAGATCCCCCGGGGTTGAGTACGAGCAGTACTTC
j_call: TRBJ2-7; v_call: TRBV5-1; clone_size: .; d_call: .; cdr3_aa: CASRSNYEQYF; cdr3_nt: TGCGCCAGCAGATCTAACTACGAGCAGTACTTC
j_call: TRBJ2-4; v_call: TRBV5-1; clone_size: .; d_call: .; cdr3_aa: CASSSTGAKNIQYF; cdr3_nt: TGCGCCAGCAGCTCCACAGGAGCCAAAAACATTCAGTACTTC
j_call: TRBJ2-7; v_call: TRBV7-2; clone_size: .; d_call: TRBD2; cdr3_aa: CASSPSGSSSYEQYF; cdr3_nt: TGTGCCAGCAGCCCAAGCGGGAGCAGCTCCTACGAGCAGTACTTC